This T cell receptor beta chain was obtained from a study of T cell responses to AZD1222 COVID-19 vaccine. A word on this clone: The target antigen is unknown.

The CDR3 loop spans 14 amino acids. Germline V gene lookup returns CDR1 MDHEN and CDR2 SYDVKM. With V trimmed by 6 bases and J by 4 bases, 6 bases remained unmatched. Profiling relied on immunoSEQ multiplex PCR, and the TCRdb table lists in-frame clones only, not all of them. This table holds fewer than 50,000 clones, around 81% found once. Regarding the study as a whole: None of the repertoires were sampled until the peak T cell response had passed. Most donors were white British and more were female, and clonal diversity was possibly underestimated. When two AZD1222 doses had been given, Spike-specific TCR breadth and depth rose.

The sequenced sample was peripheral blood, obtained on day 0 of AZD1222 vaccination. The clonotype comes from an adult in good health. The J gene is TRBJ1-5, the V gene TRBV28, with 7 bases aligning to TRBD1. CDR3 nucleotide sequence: TGTGCCAGCAGGCGAGGGGGCAGGAATCAGCCCCAGCATTTT. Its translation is CASRRGGRNQPQHF. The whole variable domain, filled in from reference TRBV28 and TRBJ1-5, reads DVKVTQSSRYLVKRTGEKVFLECVQDMDHENMFWYRQDPGLGLRLIYFSYDVKMKEKGDIPEGYSVSREKKERFSLILESASTNQTSMYLCASRRGGRNQPQHFGDGTRLSIL.